The 12 T cell receptor beta chains in this list originate from one sample, sequenced in a study of identifying expanded T cells in peripheral blood. The assay was immunoSEQ multiplex PCR, and TCRdb's table has in-frame clones only and misses some. The table records about 58,000 clones, approximately 90% of them present only once. The source material was blood. The receptors were sampled from a person aged 18-70 years in good health.

The chain links TRBV28 to TRBJ1-3; D uncertain. This CDR3 has 16 amino acids. Germline V gene lookup returns CDR1 MDHEN and CDR2 SYDVKM. V was cut by 5 bases and J by 0 bases, with 14 bases left in between. In DNA, the CDR3 is TGTGCCAGCAGTCGTATTCACAAAGACTCTGGAAACACCATATATTTT. This translates into CASSRIHKDSGNTIYF.

This chain connects TRBV28 to TRBJ2-3; D gene unclear. Germline CDR1 is MDHEN and CDR2 is SYDVKM. CDR3 size: 14 residues. V was pared by 3 bases and J by 0 bases, with 7 bases between. The CDR3 reads CASSFSGSTDTQYF. The CDR3 coding sequence is TGTGCCAGCAGTTTCTCGGGTAGCACAGATACGCAGTATTTT.

The J gene is TRBJ2-7, the V gene TRBV5-4; D might be TRBD1 (6 bases). The CDR3 length is 15 residues. Trimming took 0 bases from V and 3 from J, leaving 13 bases between them. The V gene's germline CDR1 is SGHNT and CDR2 YYREEE (reference sequence). CDR3 DNA: TGTGCCAGCAGCTTGGATACAGGGATTGGCTACGAGCAGTACTTC. It yields the protein CASSLDTGIGYEQYF.

This sequence joins TRBV2 and TRBJ2-1; D gene unclear. V was trimmed by 2 bases and J by 0 bases, leaving 5 bases between them. This CDR3 spans 14 amino acids. In germline, CDR1 is SNHLY, CDR2 FYNNEI. The CDR3 here is CASSELSSYNEQFF. The CDR3, as DNA: TGTGCCAGCAGTGAACTGAGCTCCTACAATGAGCAGTTCTTC.

This clone was seen just once. The chain joins TRBV4-1 to TRBJ1-2; D uncertain. The germline gives CDR1 MGHRA, CDR2 YSYEKL. The CDR3 totals 13 residues. V was pared by 0 bases and J by 6 bases, with 8 bases between. The CDR3 is CASSQDPWDGYTF. Written as DNA, the CDR3 is TGCGCCAGCAGCCAAGACCCTTGGGATGGCTACACCTTC.

The V and J genes are TRBV7-2 and TRBJ2-1; D gene ambiguous. V dropped 3 bases and J dropped 9 bases, with 9 bases sitting between them. This CDR3 is built from 12 residues. From germline, CDR1 is SGHTA and CDR2 FQGNSA. CDR3 DNA sequence: TGTGCCAGCAGCTTCCCTTCGACTGAGCAGTTCTTC. Amino acids: CASSFPSTEQFF.

This clone was observed a single time. This rearrangement joins TRBV2 to TRBJ2-1; TRBD2 is a possible D gene (6 bases). V was clipped by 7 bases and J by 8 bases, with 15 bases between them. Looked up from germline, CDR1 is SNHLY and CDR2 is FYNNEI. This CDR3 comprises 13 residues. The CDR3 DNA reads TGTGCCAGCACGGGCGGGTGGGGGGATGAGCAGTTCTTC. It yields the protein CASTGGWGDEQFF.

The chain joins TRBV28 to TRBJ2-3, with unresolved D. In germline, CDR1 is MDHEN, CDR2 SYDVKM. The CDR3 runs to 13 residues. Trimming shortened V by 6 bases and J by 6 bases, and 13 bases separated the two germline ends. The CDR3 DNA reads TGTGCCAGCAGGTTGCAAGCTCCGGATACGCAGTATTTT. Its translation: CASRLQAPDTQYF.

V usage is TRBV6-5 and J usage is TRBJ2-7; no definite D call. Germline CDR1 reads MNHEY; CDR2 reads SVGAGI. This CDR3 has 16 amino acids. The V and J ends lost 0 bases and 3 bases respectively, with 15 bases between them. CDR3 DNA: TGTGCCAGCAGTTACTCGCCCCGGACCATAGGCTACGAGCAGTACTTC. Translated, it gives CASSYSPRTIGYEQYF.

This chain joins TRBV19 and TRBJ2-2, with D possibly TRBD1 on 7 matching bases. Germline lookup yields CDR1 LNHDA and CDR2 SQIVND (reference sequence). The CDR3 runs to 14 residues. Trimming left V 4 bases short and J 3 bases short, with 9 bases between. The CDR3 coding sequence is TGTGCCAGTAGTAGCAGGGGGGACACCGGGGAGCTGTTTTTT. This sequence encodes CASSSRGDTGELFF.

The chain couples TRBV7-9 to TRBJ2-7; 8 nucleotides align to TRBD2. The CDR3 length is 14 residues. The V gene's germline CDR1 is SEHNR and CDR2 FQNEAQ (reference sequence). V shed 5 bases and J 6 bases; nucleotides not matched to a gene: 9. The CDR3 here is CASSPPGRASEQYF. CDR3 nucleotides: TGTGCCAGCAGCCCCCCCGGGAGGGCCTCCGAGCAGTACTTC.

The rearrangement uses TRBV5-1 and TRBJ2-5, with 7 positions matching TRBD1. Unmatched junction bases numbered 3, after V lost 3 bases and J lost 1 base. The CDR3 covers 14 residues. Germline V gene data show CDR1 as SGHRS and CDR2 as YFSETQ. CDR3 in amino acids: CASSSGQAQETQYF. The CDR3 nucleotides read TGCGCCAGCAGCTCTGGACAGGCCCAAGAGACCCAGTACTTC.